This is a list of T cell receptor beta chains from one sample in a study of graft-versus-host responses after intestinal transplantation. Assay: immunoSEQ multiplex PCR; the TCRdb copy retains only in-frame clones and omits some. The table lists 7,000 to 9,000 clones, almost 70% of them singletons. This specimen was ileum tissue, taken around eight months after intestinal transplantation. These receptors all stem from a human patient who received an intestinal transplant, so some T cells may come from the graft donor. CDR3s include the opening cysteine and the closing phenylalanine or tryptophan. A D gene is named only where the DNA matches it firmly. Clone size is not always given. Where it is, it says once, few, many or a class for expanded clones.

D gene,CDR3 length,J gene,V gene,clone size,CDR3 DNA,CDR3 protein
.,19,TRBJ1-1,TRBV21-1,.,TGTGCTAGCAGCACGCTGGCAGGATCGGGGTCCAGATGGGACACTGAAGCTTTCTTT,CASSTLAGSGSRWDTEAFF
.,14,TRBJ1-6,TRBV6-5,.,TGTGCCAGCAGACCACAGGGCGGGAATTCACCCCTCCACTTT,CASRPQGGNSPLHF
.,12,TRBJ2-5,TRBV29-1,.,TGCAGCGTTGTGACAGGTTTGGGGACCCAGTACTTC,CSVVTGLGTQYF
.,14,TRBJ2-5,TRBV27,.,TGTGCCAGCAGTTTAGGAAGGGAGCCAGAGACCCAGTACTTC,CASSLGREPETQYF
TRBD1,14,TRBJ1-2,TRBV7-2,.,TGTGCCAGCAGCTTGAGAGGGACAGGGAATGGCTACACCTTC,CASSLRGTGNGYTF
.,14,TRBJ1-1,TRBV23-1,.,TGCGCCAGCAGTCAATCGATCCAGAACACTGAAGCTTTCTTT,CASSQSIQNTEAFF
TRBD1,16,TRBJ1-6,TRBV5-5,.,TGTGCCAGCAGCTCCGGGACAGGGTCGGTGAATTCACCCCTCCACTTT,CASSSGTGSVNSPLHF
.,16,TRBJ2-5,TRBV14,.,TGTGCCAGCAGCCCCGAGACTAACCAGGATGTAGAGACCCAGTACTTC,CASSPETNQDVETQYF
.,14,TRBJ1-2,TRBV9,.,TGTGCCAGCAGCGTAGGGAGTCAGTTCTATGGCTACACCTTC,CASSVGSQFYGYTF
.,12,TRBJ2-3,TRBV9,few,TGTGCCAGCAGCCGCTCCACAGATACGCAGTATTTT,CASSRSTDTQYF
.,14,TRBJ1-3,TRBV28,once,TGTGCCAGCAGTCGACGGGCCTCTGGAAACACCATATATTTT,CASSRRASGNTIYF
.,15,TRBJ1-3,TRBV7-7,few,TGTGCTAGCAGCTTAGCGCGAATGGACGGAAACACCATATATTTT,CASSLARMDGNTIYF
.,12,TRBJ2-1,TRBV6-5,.,TGTGCCAGCAGTTACCCCGACAATGAGCAGTTCTTC,CASSYPDNEQFF
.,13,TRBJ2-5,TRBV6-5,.,TGTGCCACCCGGACAGACTCCCAAGAGACCCAGTACTTC,CATRTDSQETQYF
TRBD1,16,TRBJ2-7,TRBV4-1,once,TGCGCCAGCAGCCTCGTAGAATGGACAGGCACCTACGAGCAGTACTTC,CASSLVEWTGTYEQYF
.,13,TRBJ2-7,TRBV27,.,TGTGCCAGCAGTTTAAGGGGCTCCTACGAGCAGTACTTC,CASSLRGSYEQYF
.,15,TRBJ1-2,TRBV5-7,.,TGTGCCAGCAGCTTAATGGGGGGAATGGGATATGGCTACACCTTC,CASSLMGGMGYGYTF
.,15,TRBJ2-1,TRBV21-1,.,TGTGCCAGCAGCGCCACTAGCGGCTCCTACAATGAGCAGTTCTTC,CASSATSGSYNEQFF
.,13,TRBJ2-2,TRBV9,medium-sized,TGTGCCAGCAGCGTAGGGAACACCGGGGAGCTGTTTTTT,CASSVGNTGELFF
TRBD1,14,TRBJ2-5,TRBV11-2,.,TGTGCCAGCAGCGGGGGGACAGGAAAAGAGACCCAGTACTTC,CASSGGTGKETQYF
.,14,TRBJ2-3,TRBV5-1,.,TGCGCCAGCAGCTTACGGGGAAGCACAGATACGCAGTATTTT,CASSLRGSTDTQYF
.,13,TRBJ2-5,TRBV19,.,TGTGCCAGTAGTCCCAGGGTTCGGGAGACCCAGTACTTC,CASSPRVRETQYF
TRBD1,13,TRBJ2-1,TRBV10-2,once,TGCGCCAGCAGTTCACAGGGGCCCAATGAGCAGTTCTTC,CASSSQGPNEQFF
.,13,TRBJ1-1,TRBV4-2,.,TGTGCCAGCAGCCAAACCTGGAACACTGAAGCTTTCTTT,CASSQTWNTEAFF